This T cell receptor beta chain was sequenced for a study of graft-versus-host responses after intestinal transplantation. In the case of this clone: The antigen is not known.

Trimming took off 4 bases at V and 5 bases at J, with 15 bases between the two ends. In germline, CDR1 is MGHRA, CDR2 YSYEKL. The CDR3 is 15 amino acids. TCRdb's copy holds only in-frame clones and misses some; the assay was immunoSEQ multiplex PCR. This table holds around 100,000 clones, around 91% found once. V usage is TRBV4-1 and J usage is TRBJ1-5, with D possibly matching TRBD1 (6 bases). The material was unstimulated CD4+ T cells sorted from spleen or lymph node cells, obtained before transplant. This TCR came from a human donor who was the organ donor for an intestinal transplant. The CDR3 loop reads CASSRSEGQDQPQHF. The DNA of the CDR3 is TGCGCCAGCAGCCGGTCTGAGGGACAAGATCAGCCCCAGCATTTT.